This T cell receptor (beta chain) emerged from a study of radiation and T cells in renal cell carcinoma. Only in-frame clones appear in the TCRdb table, and some are missing; sequencing was by immunoSEQ multiplex PCR. This sample carries 95,000 to 150,000 clones, approximately 80% of them seen once, and the ten largest clones take 3%. Overall study findings and caveats: In blood, top tumor clones expanded by 2 weeks, shrinking by 4. No pretreatment tumor biopsies were available for baseline clonotypes.

Regarding this clone: Its target is not known.

The V end lost 3 bases, the J end lost 7 bases, and 18 bases lay between the germline ends. There are 15 residues in the CDR3. Germline V gene lookup returns CDR1 MNHNS and CDR2 SASEGT. The time point denotes: baseline pretreatment blood. The treatment is: 15 Gy SBRT to primary tumor, nephrectomy 4 weeks later. The sequence was obtained from an older woman with renal cell carcinoma. The sequences come from blood, collected from a patient whose treatment included radiotherapy and nephrectomy. The rearrangement links TRBV6-1 to TRBJ1-1; D remains ambiguous. This CDR3 is CASSDGGRIGLEAFF. CDR3 nucleotides: TGTGCCAGCAGTGACGGAGGCAGAATAGGGCTTGAAGCTTTCTTT.